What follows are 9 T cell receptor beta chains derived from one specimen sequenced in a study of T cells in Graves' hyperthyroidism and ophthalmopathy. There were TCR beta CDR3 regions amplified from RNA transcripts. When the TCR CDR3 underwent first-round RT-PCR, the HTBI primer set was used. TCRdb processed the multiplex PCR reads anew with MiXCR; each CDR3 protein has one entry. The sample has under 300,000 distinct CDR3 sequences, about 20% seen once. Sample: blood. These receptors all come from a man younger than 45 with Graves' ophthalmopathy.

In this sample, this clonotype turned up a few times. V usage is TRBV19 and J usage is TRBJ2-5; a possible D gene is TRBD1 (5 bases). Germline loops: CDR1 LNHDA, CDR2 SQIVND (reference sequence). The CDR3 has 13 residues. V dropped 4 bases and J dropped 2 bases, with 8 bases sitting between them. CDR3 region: CASSKAGQETQYF. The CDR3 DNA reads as TGTGCCAGTAGTAAGGCAGGGCAAGAGACCCAGTACTTC. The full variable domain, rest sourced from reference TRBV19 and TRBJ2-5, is DGGITQSPKYLFRKEGQNVTLSCEQNLNHDAMYWYRQDPGQGLRLIYYSQIVNDFQKGDIAEGYSVSREKKESFPLTVTSAQKNPTAFYLCASSKAGQETQYFGPGTRLLVL.

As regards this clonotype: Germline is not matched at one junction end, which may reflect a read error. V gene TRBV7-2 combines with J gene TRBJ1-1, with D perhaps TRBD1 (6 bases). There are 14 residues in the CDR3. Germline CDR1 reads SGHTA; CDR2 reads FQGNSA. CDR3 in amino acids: CASTLRVGGTEAFF. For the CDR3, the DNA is TGTGCCAGCACCTTAAGAGTAGGGGGAACTGAAGCTTTCTTT.

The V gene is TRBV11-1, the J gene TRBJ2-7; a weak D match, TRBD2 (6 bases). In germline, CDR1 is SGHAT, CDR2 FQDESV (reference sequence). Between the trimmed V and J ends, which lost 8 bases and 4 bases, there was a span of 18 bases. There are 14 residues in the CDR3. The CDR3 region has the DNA TGTGCCAGCTCCTCCCCGGGACTCCAATACGAGCAGTACTTC. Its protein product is CASSSPGLQYEQYF.

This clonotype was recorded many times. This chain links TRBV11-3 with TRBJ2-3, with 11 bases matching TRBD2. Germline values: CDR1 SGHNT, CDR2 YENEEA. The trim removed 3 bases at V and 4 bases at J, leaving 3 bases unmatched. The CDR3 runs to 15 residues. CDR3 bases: TGTGCCAGCAGCTTGACTAGCGGGGACGCAGATACGCAGTATTTT. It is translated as CASSLTSGDADTQYF.

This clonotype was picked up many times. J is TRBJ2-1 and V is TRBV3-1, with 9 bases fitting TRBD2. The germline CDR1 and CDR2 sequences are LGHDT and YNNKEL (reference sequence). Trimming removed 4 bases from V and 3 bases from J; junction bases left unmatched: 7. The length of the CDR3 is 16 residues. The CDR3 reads CASSPRTSVYYNEQFF. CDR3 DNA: TGTGCCAGCAGCCCACGGACTAGCGTTTACTACAATGAGCAGTTCTTC.

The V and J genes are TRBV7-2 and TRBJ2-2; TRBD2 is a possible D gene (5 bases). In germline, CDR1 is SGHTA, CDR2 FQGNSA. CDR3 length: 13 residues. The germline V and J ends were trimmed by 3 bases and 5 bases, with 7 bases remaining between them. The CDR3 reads CASSFTSTGELFF. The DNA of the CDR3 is TGTGCCAGCAGCTTTACTAGTACCGGGGAGCTGTTTTTT. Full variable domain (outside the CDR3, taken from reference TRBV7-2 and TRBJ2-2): GAGVSQSPSNKVTEKGKDVELRCDPISGHTALYWYRQSLGQGLEFLIYFQGNSAPDKSGLPSDRFSAERTGGSVSTLTIQRTQQEDSAVYLCASSFTSTGELFFGEGSRLTVL.

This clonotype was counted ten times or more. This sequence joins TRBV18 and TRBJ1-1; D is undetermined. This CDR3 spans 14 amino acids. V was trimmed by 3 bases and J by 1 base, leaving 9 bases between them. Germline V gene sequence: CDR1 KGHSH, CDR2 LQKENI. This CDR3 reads CASSPSGSNTEAFF. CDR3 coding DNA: TGTGCCAGCTCACCTTCGGGATCGAACACTGAAGCTTTCTTT.

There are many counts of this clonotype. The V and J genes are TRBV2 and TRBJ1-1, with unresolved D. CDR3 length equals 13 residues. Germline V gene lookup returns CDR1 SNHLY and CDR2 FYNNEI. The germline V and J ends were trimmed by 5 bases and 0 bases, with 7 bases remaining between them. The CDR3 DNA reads TGTGCCAGCAGTTTACAGCTGAACACTGAAGCTTTCTTT. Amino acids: CASSLQLNTEAFF.

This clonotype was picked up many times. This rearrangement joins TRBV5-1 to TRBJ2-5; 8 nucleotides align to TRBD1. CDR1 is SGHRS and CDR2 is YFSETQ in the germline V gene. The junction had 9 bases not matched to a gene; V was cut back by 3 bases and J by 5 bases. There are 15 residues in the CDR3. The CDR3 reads CASSSAGGSGETQYF. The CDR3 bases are TGCGCCAGCAGCTCAGCAGGGGGCAGTGGGGAGACCCAGTACTTC.